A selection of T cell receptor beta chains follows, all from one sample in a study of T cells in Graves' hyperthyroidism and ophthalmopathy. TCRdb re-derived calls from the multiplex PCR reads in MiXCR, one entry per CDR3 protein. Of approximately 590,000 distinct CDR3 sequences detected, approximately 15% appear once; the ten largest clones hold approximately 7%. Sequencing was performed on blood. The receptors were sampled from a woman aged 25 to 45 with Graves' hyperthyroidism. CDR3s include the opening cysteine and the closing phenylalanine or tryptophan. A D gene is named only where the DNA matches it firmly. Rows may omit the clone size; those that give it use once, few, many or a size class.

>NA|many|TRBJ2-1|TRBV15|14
TGTGCCACCAGCAAGCGGGCCGGGTACAATGAGCAGTTCTTC
CATSKRAGYNEQFF
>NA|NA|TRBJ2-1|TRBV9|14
TGTGCCAGCAGCGTAGAGGGCAGGGGGGATGAGCAGTTCTTC
CASSVEGRGDEQFF
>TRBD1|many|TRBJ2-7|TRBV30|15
TGTGCCTGGAGTGTTGGGACAGGGATTTCCTACGAGCAGTACTTC
CAWSVGTGISYEQYF
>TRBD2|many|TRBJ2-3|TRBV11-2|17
TGTGCCAGCAGCGGCAAACTAGCGGGAGTTGGCACAGATACGCAGTATTTT
CASSGKLAGVGTDTQYF
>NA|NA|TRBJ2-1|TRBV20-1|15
TGCAGTGCTAGGGGCCTAGCAGGACTCTGGGATGAGCAGTTCTTC
CSARGLAGLWDEQFF
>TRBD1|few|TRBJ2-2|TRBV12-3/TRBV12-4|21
TGTGCCAGCAGTACCCACGAGGGGCTGGACAGGGCCGGGAGCTCTGGCGGGGAGCTGTTTTTT
CASSTHEGLDRAGSSGGELFF
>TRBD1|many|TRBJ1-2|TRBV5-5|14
TGTGCCAGCAGCTCGGGACAGTTGGACTCGGGCTACACCTTC
CASSSGQLDSGYTF
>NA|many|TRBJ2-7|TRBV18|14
TGTGCCAGCTCACCAAACGGTGACTCCTACGAGCAGTACTTC
CASSPNGDSYEQYF
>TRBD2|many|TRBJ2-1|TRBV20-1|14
TGCAGTGCAGATCCTAGCGGGAGTTGGTATGAGCAGTTCTTC
CSADPSGSWYEQFF
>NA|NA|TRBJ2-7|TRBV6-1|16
TGTGCCAGCAGTGAAGGGAGATCATCAATTCTACACGAGCAGTACTTC
CASSEGRSSILHEQYF
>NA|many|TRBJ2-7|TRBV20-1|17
TGCAGTGCTAGAGATCTTGACAGGACAGCCTATTCCTACGAGCAGTACTTC
CSARDLDRTAYSYEQYF
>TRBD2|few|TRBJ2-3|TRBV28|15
TGTGCCAGCATCGTAAGCGGGGCTTACACAGATACGCAGTATTTT
CASIVSGAYTDTQYF
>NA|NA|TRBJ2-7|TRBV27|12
TGTGCCAGCAGTTTGATAGGCGACGAGCAGTACTTC
CASSLIGDEQYF
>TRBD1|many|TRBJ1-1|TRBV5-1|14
TGCGCCAGCACCCAGGACAGGGCGGGGACTGAAGCTTTCTTT
CASTQDRAGTEAFF
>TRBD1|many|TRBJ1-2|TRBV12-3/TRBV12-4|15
TGTGCCAGCAGTTTTGGGGACAGGGGGGGCTATGGCTACACCTTC
CASSFGDRGGYGYTF
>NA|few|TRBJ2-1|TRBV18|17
TGTGCCAGCTCACGAACAATCCGGGCAGGGACGAGGGATGAGCAGTTCTTC
CASSRTIRAGTRDEQFF
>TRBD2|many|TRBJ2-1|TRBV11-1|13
TGTGCCAGCAGCCGACTAGCGGGATATGAGCAGTTCTTC
CASSRLAGYEQFF
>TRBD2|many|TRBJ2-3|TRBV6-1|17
TGTGCCAGCACCTACCGAGGACTAGCGGGAGTCCCAGATACGCAGTATTTT
CASTYRGLAGVPDTQYF